This T cell receptor beta chain was observed in a study of blood T cells in healthy people across ages. Notes on the study in general: PBMC samples, being unsorted, prevented any conclusive comparison of naive and antigen-experienced cells.

The second PCR ran about 6 to 12 cycles with a sample-barcoded 5' primer and J-beta primers. From the 5' RACE reads, TCRdb called clonotypes with MiXCR, one entry per CDR3 protein. The profile shows around 520,000 distinct CDR3 sequences, roughly a quarter of them singletons. The V and J ends lost 5 bases and 7 bases, in that order; junction bases with no gene match: 7. Germline CDR1 reads SGHKS; CDR2 reads YYEKEE (reference sequence). This CDR3 is built from 15 residues. Notes on this clonotype: Antigen: not known.

This sample also appeared in a second study, on T cells of mothers and their children.

This TCR was sampled from a boy aged 2 to 9 in good health. Sample: blood. This chain joins TRBV5-5 and TRBJ2-5, with 14 bases lining up with TRBD2. For the CDR3, the DNA is TGTGCCAGCAGTGCGGGACTAGCGGGAGCCGGGACCCAGTACTTC. It translates to CASSAGLAGAGTQYF.